This entry lists 13 T cell receptor beta chains sequenced from one sample in a study of T-cell reconstitution after alpha-beta-depleted transplantation in children. Preparing the TCRbeta library involved the use of unique molecular identifiers. Each CDR3 protein is one row after TCRdb ran MiXCR on the PCR reads. The sample comprises 360,000 or so distinct CDR3 sequences, over 20% of which are singletons, and about 3.8% rests with the top ten. The starting material was PBMCs from the stem cell graft donor, obtained from the stem cell graft. The receptors derive from a human donor who donated a stem cell graft to a child with acute myeloid leukemia.

The chain carries TRBV20-1 and TRBJ1-5; perhaps TRBD1 as D (5 bases). V was clipped by 3 bases and J by 3 bases, with 15 bases between them. Germline V gene data show CDR1 as DFQATT and CDR2 as SNEGSKA (reference sequence). The CDR3 is made up of 15 amino acids. The CDR3 DNA follows: TGCAGTGCTAGTTCGGGAGGGGCTGCCAATCAGCCCCAGCATTTT. Residues: CSASSGGAANQPQHF.

This clonotype was found a few times. The chain combines TRBV12-3 or TRBV12-4 with TRBJ2-1; possible D gene TRBD2, 7 bases. The CDR3 loop spans 16 amino acids. V lost 1 base to trimming and J lost 1 base, with 11 bases between them. The CDR3 DNA reads as TGTGCCAGCAGTTTAGTTGGGGGGGCATCCTACAATGAGCAGTTCTTC. It yields the protein CASSLVGGASYNEQFF.

Ten or more counts support this clonotype. The chain carries TRBV20-1 and TRBJ2-1, with D hard to call. The CDR3 spans 14 residues. Between the trimmed V and J ends, which lost 5 bases and 4 bases, there was a span of 15 bases. Per the germline V gene, CDR1 is DFQATT and CDR2 is SNEGSKA (reference sequence). The CDR3 here is CSAGPRAKYNEQFF. The CDR3 region has the DNA TGCAGTGCTGGCCCAAGGGCGAAGTACAATGAGCAGTTCTTC.

This clonotype has more than one count but fewer than ten. The chain uses TRBV7-2 and TRBJ2-7; TRBD2 agrees at 7 bases. CDR1 is SGHTA and CDR2 is FQGNSA in the germline V gene. The CDR3 has 16 residues. With 2 bases clipped from V and 3 bases from J, the junction kept 10 bases outside the gene matches. In DNA, the CDR3 is TGTGCCAGCAGCTTAACGTTGGGAGGGAAGAACTACGAGCAGTACTTC. This encodes CASSLTLGGKNYEQYF.

The chain combines TRBV20-1 with TRBJ2-4; TRBD2 matches at 9 bases. The CDR3 is 14 residues long. Trimming took 0 bases from V and 15 from J; bases not matched to a gene: 12. CDR1 and CDR2 (germline): DFQATT, SNEGSKA (reference sequence). CDR3 residues: CSARDRTSDLMRYF. CDR3 coding DNA: TGCAGTGCTAGAGATAGGACTAGCGACCTGATGAGGTACTTC.

This clonotype has a count of ten or more. V gene TRBV20-1 combines with J gene TRBJ2-1; D may be TRBD2 (5 bases). The germline CDR1 and CDR2 sequences are DFQATT and SNEGSKA (reference sequence). This CDR3 spans 14 amino acids. Trimming shortened V by 6 bases and J by 2 bases, and 14 bases separated the two germline ends. The CDR3 protein is CSATTRLPYNEQFF. The CDR3, as DNA: TGCAGTGCCACTACTAGGCTCCCCTACAATGAGCAGTTCTTC.

The V gene is TRBV12-3 or TRBV12-4, the J gene TRBJ2-6; D is undetermined. This CDR3 has 14 amino acids. V lost 3 bases to trimming and J lost 8 bases, with 11 bases between them. CDR3 loop: CASSLDPKSNVLTF. In DNA, the CDR3 is TGTGCCAGCAGTTTGGACCCCAAGTCCAACGTCCTGACTTTC.

This clonotype occurred a few times. This chain links TRBV29-1 with TRBJ1-1; 8 positions agree with TRBD1. The CDR3 runs 13 residues. V gave up 5 bases and J gave up 8 bases; unmatched junction bases: 10. Germline V gene data show CDR1 as SQVTM and CDR2 as ANQGSEA. The CDR3 protein is CSVQTGAKGEAFF. CDR3 bases: TGCAGCGTTCAGACAGGGGCCAAGGGGGAAGCTTTCTTT.

The chain employs TRBV7-2 and TRBJ1-1; D may be TRBD1 (6 bases). This CDR3 contains 15 residues. V lost 7 bases to trimming and J lost 5 bases, with 20 bases between them. Germline-derived CDR1 and CDR2 are SGHTA and FQGNSA. The CDR3 nucleotides are TGTGCCAGCACCCGCGGGGGGGCTGCGCGGACTGAAGCTTTCTTT. It specifies CASTRGGAARTEAFF.

The chain joins TRBV12-3 or TRBV12-4 to TRBJ1-2; tentative D call: TRBD1 (6 bases). V lost 4 bases to trimming and J lost 1 base, with 13 bases between them. The CDR3 covers 15 residues. As DNA, the CDR3 is TGTGCCAGCAGTTGGGGGGCAGGGATTAACTATGGCTACACCTTC. Amino acids: CASSWGAGINYGYTF.

V is TRBV27 and J is TRBJ2-2; 7 positions match TRBD2. The trim removed 0 bases at V and 0 bases at J, leaving 4 bases unmatched. The CDR3 consists of 17 residues. Germline CDR1 MNHEY, CDR2 SMNVEV (reference sequence). This CDR3 reads CASSLSLGLANTGELFF. CDR3 bases: TGTGCCAGCAGTTTATCGTTAGGACTAGCGAACACCGGGGAGCTGTTTTTT.

The chain employs TRBV28 and TRBJ2-7, with TRBD1 identical over 8 bases. Losses at the gene ends were 6 bases for V and 3 bases for J; bases not matched to a gene: 22. Germline V gives CDR1 MDHEN, CDR2 SYDVKM. The CDR3 contains 19 residues. CDR3 DNA: TGTGCCAGCAGCTCCGCCCCCGGGACAGGAAGCAATAATCTCTACGAGCAGTACTTC. Its translation: CASSSAPGTGSNNLYEQYF.

This clonotype turned up a few times. The rearrangement links TRBV15 to TRBJ2-7, with D hard to call. The CDR3 is 13 residues long. V was pared by 2 bases and J by 3 bases, with 8 bases between. Per germline, CDR1 LNHNV and CDR2 YYDKDF (reference sequence). The CDR3: CATSRPGLYEQYF. The CDR3 nucleotides are TGTGCCACCAGCAGACCGGGCCTCTACGAGCAGTACTTC.